A single sample is the source of the 25 T cell receptor beta chains below, sequenced in a study of vaccination effects on CD4 cells after COVID-19. No antigen is known for these receptors. Antigen-specific CD4+ T cells were expanded with viral peptide pools in the ViraFEST assay before sequencing. Once cultured for approximately 10 days, the cells underwent separation to obtain CD4+ T cells. All participants had two doses of either the BNT162b2 or mRNA-1273 vaccine. Clones were read by immunoSEQ multiplex PCR, and TCRdb kept only the in-frame ones, dropping some. The sample has around 24,000 clones, 60% to 80% seen once. The input for sequencing was CD4+ T cells from PBMCs cultured with SARS-CoV-2 spike peptides, taken after COVID-19 vaccination. These TCRs come from a human donor who received a COVID-19 vaccine. Some clones in this sample may be carry-over from other donors' samples.

V and J are TRBV6-5 and TRBJ2-3; D is possibly TRBD1 (5 bases). This CDR3 has 15 amino acids. With 2 bases removed from V and 2 bases from J, the gap between germline ends came to 11 bases. Germline V gives CDR1 MNHEY, CDR2 SVGAGI. CDR3 DNA sequence: TGTGCCAGCAGTTACAGGGCAGGGAACACAGATACGCAGTATTTT. Protein: CASSYRAGNTDTQYF.

The rearrangement joins TRBV6-6 to TRBJ1-2, with D hard to call. V was trimmed by 7 bases and J by 8 bases, leaving 11 bases between them. The CDR3 spans 11 residues. The germline V gene encodes CDR1 MNHNY and CDR2 SVGAGI (reference sequence). In DNA, the CDR3 is TGTGCCAGCATTATGGGTGGCGGCTACACCTTC. Translating gives CASIMGGGYTF.

The chain joins TRBV5-1 to TRBJ1-1, with TRBD1 matching 7 bases. Germline V gene sequence: CDR1 SGHRS, CDR2 YFSETQ. V was pared by 3 bases and J by 1 base, with 3 bases of the junction left unmatched. The CDR3 contains 14 residues. The CDR3 region is CASSSAGGNTEAFF. The CDR3, as DNA: TGCGCCAGCAGCTCGGCAGGGGGGAACACTGAAGCTTTCTTT.

The gene calls are TRBV7-3 and TRBJ1-3; D is undetermined. V lost 2 bases and J lost 4, with 15 bases in between. This CDR3 is built from 16 residues. Germline V gene lookup returns CDR1 SGHTA and CDR2 FQGTGA. The CDR3 nucleotides read TGTGCCAGCAGCTTATCGGCAGGCATAGGGGGAAACACCATATATTTT. Translating it yields CASSLSAGIGGNTIYF.

This clone was detected only once. The J gene is TRBJ2-5, the V gene TRBV7-9, with TRBD1 matching 8 bases. The germline V gene has CDR1 SEHNR and CDR2 FQNEAQ (reference sequence). V lost 5 bases, J lost 4 bases, and 9 bases stayed unmatched. The CDR3 runs 15 residues. CDR3 coding DNA: TGTGCCAGCAGCCCAATGGCAGGGACAGGAGAGACCCAGTACTTC. It translates to CASSPMAGTGETQYF.

CDR3 sequence: CASRAMYTEAFF. CDR3 sequence (DNA): TGTGCCAGCAGGGCGATGTACACTGAAGCTTTCTTT. J is TRBJ1-1 and V is TRBV7-8; D is undetermined. Per the germline V gene, CDR1 is SGHVS and CDR2 is FQNEAQ. The CDR3 runs to 12 residues. V lost 6 bases and J lost 3, with 8 bases in between.

This sequence joins TRBV6-5 and TRBJ2-3; TRBD2 matches 10 bases. The CDR3 is made up of 13 amino acids. Germline assignment: CDR1 MNHEY and CDR2 SVGAGI. The DNA of the CDR3 is TGTGCTGTAAAGCGGGGGGGCCAGGATACGCAGTATTTT. It codes for CAVKRGGQDTQYF.

V is TRBV19 and J is TRBJ2-4, with D possibly being TRBD1 or TRBD2 (5 bases each). V was shortened by 5 bases and J by 0 bases, with 11 bases between the two germline ends. The CDR3 sequence is 15 residues long. Germline assignment: CDR1 LNHDA and CDR2 SQIVND (reference sequence). The CDR3 is CASSGARVAKNIQYF. The CDR3 coding sequence is TGTGCCAGTAGTGGGGCGCGGGTAGCCAAAAACATTCAGTACTTC.

The genes are TRBV18 and TRBJ1-4; possible D gene TRBD1, 6 bases. The CDR3 sequence is 15 residues long. V was pared by 2 bases and J by 4 bases, with 11 bases between. Germline V gene lookup returns CDR1 KGHSH and CDR2 LQKENI. In DNA, the CDR3 is TGTGCCAGCTCACCATCAGGGGCTTTTAATGAAAAACTGTTTTTT. Translating gives CASSPSGAFNEKLFF.

The genes are TRBV5-1 and TRBJ2-7; the match to TRBD1 covers 8 bases. This CDR3 comprises 13 residues. V gave up 4 bases and J gave up 6 bases; unmatched junction bases: 6. Germline assignment: CDR1 SGHRS and CDR2 YFSETQ. CDR3 coding DNA: TGCGCCAGCAGCACAACAGGGGGAGGCGAGCAGTACGTC. Translated: CASSTTGGGEQYV.

In its sample, this clone is medium-sized (0.01 to 0.1%). The V gene is TRBV27, the J gene TRBJ1-5; no firm D call. The CDR3 runs 17 residues. CDR1 is MNHEY and CDR2 is SMNVEV in the germline V gene (reference sequence). Trimming shortened V by 0 bases and J by 0 bases, and 12 bases separated the two germline ends. CDR3 nucleotides: TGTGCCAGCAGTTTATCCCCCAGTTCCCTTAGCAATCAGCCCCAGCATTTT. Its protein product is CASSLSPSSLSNQPQHF.

This rearrangement joins TRBV6-5 to TRBJ1-1; 8 bases agree with TRBD1. This CDR3 has 14 amino acids. Germline CDR1 MNHEY, CDR2 SVGAGI. V lost 7 bases, J lost 2 bases, and 6 bases stayed unmatched. CDR3 protein: CASITDRVNTEAFF. CDR3 nucleotide sequence: TGTGCCAGCATCACGGACAGGGTTAACACTGAAGCTTTCTTT.

V is TRBV6-1 and J is TRBJ2-3; D might be TRBD1 (6 bases). The length of the CDR3 is 18 residues. The V end lost 4 bases, the J end lost 1 base, and 21 bases lay between the germline ends. Germline-derived CDR1 and CDR2 are MNHNS and SASEGT. CDR3: CASSGANAGADRTDTQYF. CDR3 nucleotides: TGTGCCAGCAGTGGGGCCAACGCAGGGGCCGATCGCACAGATACGCAGTATTTT.

This clone was seen a handful of times. V usage is TRBV10-3 and J usage is TRBJ1-5; 9 nucleotides match TRBD1. The CDR3 consists of 16 residues. Germline V gene data show CDR1 as ENHRY and CDR2 as SYGVKD. The junction had 6 bases not matched to a gene; V was cut back by 2 bases and J by 4 bases. The CDR3 region is CAISEAPTGGNQPQHF. CDR3 DNA sequence: TGTGCCATCAGTGAGGCGCCGACAGGGGGTAATCAGCCCCAGCATTTT.

The gene calls are TRBV7-9 and TRBJ2-1, with D possibly being TRBD1 (6 bases). Trimming removed 2 bases at V and 8 bases at J, with 7 bases between. This CDR3 spans 12 amino acids. Germline CDR1 is SEHNR and CDR2 is FQNEAQ (reference sequence). This CDR3 is CASSLQGYEQFF. CDR3 bases: TGTGCCAGCAGCTTACAGGGGTATGAGCAGTTCTTC.

The V and J genes are TRBV5-1 and TRBJ1-4; D unresolved. This CDR3 is 14 amino acids long. The germline V and J ends were trimmed by 0 bases and 2 bases, with 5 bases remaining between them. CDR1 and CDR2 from the germline V gene are SGHRS and YFSETQ. CDR3 nucleotide sequence: TGCGCCAGCAGCTTGGGAGGGACTAATGAAAAACTGTTTTTT. This codes for CASSLGGTNEKLFF. Drawing the rest from reference TRBV5-1 and TRBJ1-4, the complete variable domain is KAGVTQTPRYLIKTRGQQVTLSCSPISGHRSVSWYQQTPGQGLQFLFEYFSETQRNKGNFPGRFSGRQFSNSRSEMNVSTLELGDSALYLCASSLGGTNEKLFFGSGTQLSVL.

The chain is built from TRBV7-6 and TRBJ1-1; D perhaps matches TRBD1 (6 bases). This CDR3 has 17 residues. CDR1 is SGHVS and CDR2 is FNYEAQ in the germline V gene. Trimming took off 1 base at V and 4 bases at J, with 19 bases between the two ends. CDR3 amino acids: CASSLVPLQGSVTEAFF. The CDR3 DNA follows: TGTGCCAGCAGCTTAGTTCCCCTACAGGGCAGTGTCACTGAAGCTTTCTTT.

The J gene is TRBJ2-2, the V gene TRBV11-2, with 7 bases aligning to TRBD1. There are 16 residues in the CDR3. Per germline, CDR1 SGHAT and CDR2 FQNNGV. J was trimmed by 5 bases and V by 5 bases; bases with no gene match: 11. The CDR3 DNA follows: TGTGCCAGCAGCCTAACCCCGGACAGGCAAACCGGGGAGCTGTTTTTT. It translates to CASSLTPDRQTGELFF.

The V call is TRBV5-1, the J call TRBJ1-2; D unresolved. Germline V gene sequence: CDR1 SGHRS, CDR2 YFSETQ. The CDR3 extends over 14 amino acids. Trimming removed 2 bases at V and 8 bases at J, with 16 bases between. The DNA for the CDR3 is TGCGCCAGCAGCTTATCGTCCGGGTATTACGGCTACACCTTC. Encoded protein: CASSLSSGYYGYTF.

The V gene is TRBV19, the J gene TRBJ1-6; D is perhaps TRBD1 (5 bases). Germline CDR1 is LNHDA and CDR2 is SQIVND (reference sequence). CDR3 length: 13 residues. The V end was cut by 3 bases, the J end by 9 bases, with 9 bases between. The CDR3 here is CASSIGGVSPLHF. CDR3 DNA: TGTGCCAGTAGTATCGGGGGGGTTTCACCCCTCCACTTT.

J is TRBJ1-2 and V is TRBV30, with 9 bases that match TRBD1. The CDR3 loop spans 16 amino acids. Per germline, CDR1 GTSNPN and CDR2 SVGIG (reference sequence). V lost 2 bases to trimming and J lost 0 bases; unmatched junction nucleotides: 7. In nucleotides, the CDR3 is TGTGCCTGGAGTCGAACCGGGACAGGGTCTAACTATGGCTACACCTTC. Its translation: CAWSRTGTGSNYGYTF.

The chain is built from TRBV5-4 and TRBJ2-1; 11 bases are a match to TRBD2. V lost 4 bases to trimming and J lost 10 bases; unmatched junction nucleotides: 10. The CDR3 consists of 15 residues. Germline assignment: CDR1 SGHNT and CDR2 YYREEE (reference sequence). Written as DNA, the CDR3 is TGTGCCAGCAGCCCCGGAGGTTCTAGCGGGGGGGAGCAGTTCTTC. This sequence encodes CASSPGGSSGGEQFF. The whole variable domain, filled in from reference TRBV5-4 and TRBJ2-1, reads ETGVTQSPTHLIKTRGQQVTLRCSSQSGHNTVSWYQQALGQGPQFIFQYYREEENGRGNFPPRFSGLQFPNYSSELNVNALELDDSALYLCASSPGGSSGGEQFFGPGTRLTVL.

This clone was detected once. This sequence joins TRBV30 and TRBJ1-3; no firm D call. This CDR3 has 13 amino acids. CDR1 GTSNPN and CDR2 SVGIG come from the germline V gene (reference sequence). Trimming shortened V by 2 bases and J by 0 bases, and 5 bases separated the two germline ends. The CDR3 protein is CAWSRLSGNTIYF. The CDR3 region has the DNA TGTGCCTGGAGTCGCCTCTCTGGAAACACCATATATTTT.

About this clone: Other DNA sequences in the sample encode the same CDR3. The chain combines TRBV5-1 with TRBJ1-4; maybe TRBD1 (5 bases). The V and J ends lost 4 bases and 0 bases respectively, with 7 bases between them. The germline V gene encodes CDR1 SGHRS and CDR2 YFSETQ. This CDR3 has 14 residues. CDR3 sequence reads: CASSLTATNEKLFF. DNA of the CDR3: TGCGCCAGCAGCCTGACAGCAACTAATGAAAAACTGTTTTTT.

The CDR3 loop reads CATSDPAGADTQYF. For the CDR3, the DNA is TGTGCCACCAGTGACCCCGCCGGAGCGGATACGCAGTATTTT. J is TRBJ2-3 and V is TRBV24-1; D is undetermined. The germline V and J ends were trimmed by 4 bases and 6 bases, with 13 bases remaining between them. CDR1 is KGHDR, CDR2 SFDVKD, per germline. CDR3 length: 14 amino acids.